Sequencing of this TCR beta chain was carried out in a study of blood T cell repertoires in COVID-19. Sequencing used immunoSEQ multiplex PCR; TCRdb keeps in-frame clones, though not all of them. This repertoire shows about 60,000 clones, 72% found once; its top ten account for around 4.9%. The Seattle patients joined while their infection was active and were tracked longitudinally afterward. Trimming took 3 bases from V and 5 from J; bases not matched to a gene: 14. Germline CDR1 and CDR2: MDHEN and SYDVKM. The CDR3 runs to 17 residues. The clonotype was recovered from an older woman with COVID-19, enrolled during active disease. V is TRBV28 and J is TRBJ1-2, with 8 bases fitting TRBD1. Input material: peripheral blood. The CDR3 sequence is CASSFPVRRGLDYGYTF. The CDR3 region has the DNA TGTGCCAGCAGTTTCCCTGTCCGCAGGGGGCTCGATTATGGCTACACCTTC.